A selection of T cell receptor beta chains follows, all from one sample in a study of memory CD4+ T cells and cytomegalovirus serostatus. The protocol was immunoSEQ multiplex PCR, while the TCRdb copy is restricted to in-frame clones and leaves out a portion. Among about 45,000 clones listed, roughly three quarters were seen once. The sample comprised memory CD4+ T cells from blood. These receptors were obtained from an adult in good health and CMV-seronegative. Each CDR3 is given with its conserved first and last residue. The D gene is left open where the match is weak. Clone size, where shown, is once, few, many, or a class for clones that have expanded.

cdr3_length: 16; d_call: NA; v_call: TRBV5-1; j_call: TRBJ2-6; clone_size: NA; cdr3_nt: TGCGCCAGCAGCTTTGGGTCGGAAACTGGGGCCAACGTCCTGACTTTC; cdr3_aa: CASSFGSETGANVLTF
cdr3_length: 16; d_call: NA; v_call: TRBV7-2; j_call: TRBJ1-4; clone_size: few; cdr3_nt: TGTGCCAGCAGCTTAGCAAGTAGGGGGTTCGGTGAAAAACTGTTTTTT; cdr3_aa: CASSLASRGFGEKLFF
cdr3_length: 13; d_call: NA; v_call: TRBV28; j_call: TRBJ2-7; clone_size: NA; cdr3_nt: TGTGCCAGCAGTTTGGTTAGCGGCTACGAGCAGTACTTC; cdr3_aa: CASSLVSGYEQYF
cdr3_length: 13; d_call: NA; v_call: TRBV7-2; j_call: TRBJ1-2; clone_size: NA; cdr3_nt: TGTGCCAGCAGCTTAGTGACGGACTGGGGCTACACCTTC; cdr3_aa: CASSLVTDWGYTF
cdr3_length: 14; d_call: NA; v_call: TRBV28; j_call: TRBJ1-2; clone_size: NA; cdr3_nt: TGTGCCAGCCTGGGCGGGCTTGTCCGCTATGGCTACACCTTC; cdr3_aa: CASLGGLVRYGYTF
cdr3_length: 18; d_call: NA; v_call: TRBV7-2; j_call: TRBJ2-1; clone_size: few; cdr3_nt: TGTGCCAGCAGCTTCTCAGACCCCTACCTGAGCTCCTACAATGAGCAGTTCTTC; cdr3_aa: CASSFSDPYLSSYNEQFF
cdr3_length: 17; d_call: NA; v_call: TRBV9; j_call: TRBJ1-6; clone_size: NA; cdr3_nt: TGTGCCAGCAGCGTAGGGTTGGAGGGCAGAGGGAATTCACCCCTCCACTTT; cdr3_aa: CASSVGLEGRGNSPLHF
cdr3_length: 12; d_call: NA; v_call: TRBV7-3; j_call: TRBJ2-2; clone_size: medium-sized; cdr3_nt: TGTGCCAGCAGCTTTGAGTACGGGGAGCTGTTTTTT; cdr3_aa: CASSFEYGELFF
cdr3_length: 15; d_call: TRBD1; v_call: TRBV18; j_call: TRBJ2-7; clone_size: NA; cdr3_nt: TGTGCCAGCTCACCACCTGGACAGGGGGCCTACGAGCAGTACTTC; cdr3_aa: CASSPPGQGAYEQYF
cdr3_length: 10; d_call: NA; v_call: TRBV20-1; j_call: TRBJ1-2; clone_size: NA; cdr3_nt: TGCAGTGCTAAATTAGGCGGCTACACCTTC; cdr3_aa: CSAKLGGYTF
cdr3_length: 15; d_call: NA; v_call: TRBV6-4; j_call: TRBJ1-1; clone_size: NA; cdr3_nt: TGTGCCAGCAGTCGCCAATTTGGCCCGAACACTGAAGCTTTCTTT; cdr3_aa: CASSRQFGPNTEAFF
cdr3_length: 15; d_call: TRBD1; v_call: TRBV11-2; j_call: TRBJ1-1; clone_size: NA; cdr3_nt: TGTGCCAGCAGCTTTATGGACAGGGGAGCCGCTGAAGCTTTCTTT; cdr3_aa: CASSFMDRGAAEAFF
cdr3_length: 17; d_call: NA; v_call: TRBV9; j_call: TRBJ1-3; clone_size: NA; cdr3_nt: TGTGCCAGTAAGGGGCAGGGAGGTCTACACTCTGGAAACACCATATATTTT; cdr3_aa: CASKGQGGLHSGNTIYF
cdr3_length: 13; d_call: TRBD1; v_call: TRBV2; j_call: TRBJ1-2; clone_size: NA; cdr3_nt: TGTGCCAGCAGCGACAGGGGGCGTCTCGGCTACACCTTC; cdr3_aa: CASSDRGRLGYTF
cdr3_length: 17; d_call: NA; v_call: TRBV5-7; j_call: TRBJ1-6; clone_size: NA; cdr3_nt: TGTGCCAGCAGCCTCGGAGAACAGAGTACGACTAATTCACCCCTCCACTTT; cdr3_aa: CASSLGEQSTTNSPLHF
cdr3_length: 14; d_call: TRBD1; v_call: TRBV4-3; j_call: TRBJ1-2; clone_size: NA; cdr3_nt: TGCGCCAGCAGCCATCAAGGACAGGTCTATGGCTACACCTTC; cdr3_aa: CASSHQGQVYGYTF
cdr3_length: 16; d_call: NA; v_call: TRBV7-3; j_call: TRBJ2-2; clone_size: NA; cdr3_nt: TGTGCCAGCAGCTTAAAGAGGCCCGAGAACACCGGGGAGCTGTTTTTT; cdr3_aa: CASSLKRPENTGELFF
cdr3_length: 16; d_call: NA; v_call: TRBV4-1; j_call: TRBJ1-5; clone_size: NA; cdr3_nt: TGCGCCAGCAGTCCCGGGACGCCTTATAGCAATCAGCCCCAGCATTTT; cdr3_aa: CASSPGTPYSNQPQHF
cdr3_length: 15; d_call: NA; v_call: TRBV7-9; j_call: TRBJ2-1; clone_size: once; cdr3_nt: TGTGCCAGCAGCTTAGGCTTGCTAGCCACCGATGAGCAGTTCTTC; cdr3_aa: CASSLGLLATDEQFF